Detailed here is one TCR beta chain. The record originates from a study of blood T cell repertoires in COVID-19. Participant-given clinical history determined each cohort assignment. Before they entered the study, exposed participants had met a COVID-19 case within 2 weeks. Sequenced by immunoSEQ multiplex PCR; TCRdb stores in-frame clones only, minus some. This table has roughly 380,000 clones, around nine tenths appearing once. This receptor was obtained from a woman aged 25 to 39 who had been exposed to COVID-19. Material for sequencing was PBMCs or T cells enriched from blood (not recorded which).

CDR3 amino acids: CASSLGQGLDQPQHF. DNA for the CDR3: TGTGCCAGCAGCTTAGGCCAGGGGCTAGATCAGCCCCAGCATTTT. J is TRBJ1-5 and V is TRBV7-9, with D maybe TRBD1 (6 bases). CDR3 length: 15 amino acids. V shed 1 base and J shed 5 bases, with 12 bases lying between them. The germline V gene encodes CDR1 SEHNR and CDR2 FQNEAQ (reference sequence).